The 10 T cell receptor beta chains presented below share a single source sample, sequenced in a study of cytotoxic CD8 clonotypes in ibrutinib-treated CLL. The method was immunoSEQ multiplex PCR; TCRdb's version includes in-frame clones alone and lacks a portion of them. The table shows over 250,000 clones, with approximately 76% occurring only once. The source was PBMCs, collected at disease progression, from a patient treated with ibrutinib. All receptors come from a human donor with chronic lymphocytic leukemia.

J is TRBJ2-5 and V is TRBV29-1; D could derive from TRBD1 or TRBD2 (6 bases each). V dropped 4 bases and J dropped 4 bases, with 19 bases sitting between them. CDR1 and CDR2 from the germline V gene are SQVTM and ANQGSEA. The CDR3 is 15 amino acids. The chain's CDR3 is CSVAWGARFRETQYF. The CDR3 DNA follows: TGCAGCGTTGCCTGGGGGGCCCGGTTCCGAGAGACCCAGTACTTC. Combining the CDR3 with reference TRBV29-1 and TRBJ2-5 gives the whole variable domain SAVISQKPSRDICQRGTSLTIQCQVDSQVTMMFWYRQQPGQSLTLIATANQGSEATYESGFVIDKFPISRPNLTFSTLTVSNMSPEDSSIYLCSVAWGARFRETQYFGPGTRLLVL.

The CDR3 bases are TGTGCCAGTAGTATAGGGCCCCAAGACGGGCACAATGAGCAGTTCTTC. Amino acids: CASSIGPQDGHNEQFF. The chain recombines TRBV19 with TRBJ2-1; no clear D. The germline V gene has CDR1 LNHDA and CDR2 SQIVND (reference sequence). The length of the CDR3 is 16 residues. V was trimmed by 1 base and J by 5 bases, leaving 15 bases between them.

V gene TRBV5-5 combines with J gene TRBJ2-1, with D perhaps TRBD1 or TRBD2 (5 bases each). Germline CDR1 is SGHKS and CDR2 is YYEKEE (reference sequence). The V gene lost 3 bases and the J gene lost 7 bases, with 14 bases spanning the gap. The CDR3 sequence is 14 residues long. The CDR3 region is CASSYTGTGNEQFF. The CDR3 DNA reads TGTGCCAGCAGCTACACAGGTACGGGGAATGAGCAGTTCTTC.

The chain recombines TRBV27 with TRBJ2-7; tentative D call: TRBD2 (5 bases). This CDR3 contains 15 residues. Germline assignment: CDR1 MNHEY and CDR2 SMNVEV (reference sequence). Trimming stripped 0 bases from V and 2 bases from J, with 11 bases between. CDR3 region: CASSLSTGMTYEQYF. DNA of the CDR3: TGTGCCAGCAGTTTATCGACCGGGATGACCTACGAGCAGTACTTC.

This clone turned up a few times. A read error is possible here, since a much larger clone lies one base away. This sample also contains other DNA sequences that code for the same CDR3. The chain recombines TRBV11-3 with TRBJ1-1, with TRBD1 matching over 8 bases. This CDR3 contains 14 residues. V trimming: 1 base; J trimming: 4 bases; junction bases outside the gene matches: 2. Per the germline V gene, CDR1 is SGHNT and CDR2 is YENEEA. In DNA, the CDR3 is TGTGCCAGCAGCTTAGGACAGGGGAGCACTGAAGCTTTCTTT. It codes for CASSLGQGSTEAFF.

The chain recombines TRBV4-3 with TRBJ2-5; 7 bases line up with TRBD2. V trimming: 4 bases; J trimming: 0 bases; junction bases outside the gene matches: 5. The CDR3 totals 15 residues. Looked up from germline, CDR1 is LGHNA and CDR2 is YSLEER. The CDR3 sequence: CASSRGGRHQETQYF. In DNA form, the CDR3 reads TGCGCCAGCAGCCGCGGGGGAAGGCACCAAGAGACCCAGTACTTC.

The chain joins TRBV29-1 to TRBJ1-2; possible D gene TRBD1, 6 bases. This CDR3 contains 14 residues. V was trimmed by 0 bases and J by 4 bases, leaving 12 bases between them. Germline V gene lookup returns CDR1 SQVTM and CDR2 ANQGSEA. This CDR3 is CSVEDWRTVYGYTF. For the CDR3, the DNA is TGCAGCGTTGAAGATTGGCGGACAGTCTATGGCTACACCTTC.

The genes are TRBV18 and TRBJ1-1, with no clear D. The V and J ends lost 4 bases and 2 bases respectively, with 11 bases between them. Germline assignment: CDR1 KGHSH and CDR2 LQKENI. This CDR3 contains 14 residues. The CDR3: CASSQGAGNTEAFF. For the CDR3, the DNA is TGTGCCAGCTCACAGGGCGCGGGTAACACTGAAGCTTTCTTT.

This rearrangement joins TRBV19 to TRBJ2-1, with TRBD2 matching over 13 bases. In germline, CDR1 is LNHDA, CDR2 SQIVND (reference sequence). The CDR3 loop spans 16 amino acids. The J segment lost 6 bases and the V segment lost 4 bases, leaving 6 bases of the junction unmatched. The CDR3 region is CASSTAGLAGLNEQFF. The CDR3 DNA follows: TGTGCCAGTAGTACCGCGGGACTAGCGGGGCTCAATGAGCAGTTCTTC.

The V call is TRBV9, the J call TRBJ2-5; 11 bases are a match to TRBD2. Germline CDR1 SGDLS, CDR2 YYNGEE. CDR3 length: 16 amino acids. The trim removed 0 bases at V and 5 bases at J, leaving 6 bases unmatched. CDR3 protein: CASSVVASGRLETQYF. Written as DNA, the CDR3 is TGTGCCAGCAGCGTAGTCGCTAGCGGGAGGTTGGAGACCCAGTACTTC.